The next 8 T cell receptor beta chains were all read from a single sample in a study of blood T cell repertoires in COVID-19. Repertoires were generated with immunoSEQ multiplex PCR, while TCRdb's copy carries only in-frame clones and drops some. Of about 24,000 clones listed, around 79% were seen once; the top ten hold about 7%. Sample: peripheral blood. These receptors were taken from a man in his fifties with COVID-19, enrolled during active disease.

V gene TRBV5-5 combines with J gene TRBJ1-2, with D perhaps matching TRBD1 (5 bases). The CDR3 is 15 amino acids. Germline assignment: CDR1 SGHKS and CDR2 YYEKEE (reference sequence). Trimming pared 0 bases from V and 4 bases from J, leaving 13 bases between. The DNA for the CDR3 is TGTGCCAGCAGCTTGGCCTCGGACACGCTCTATGGCTACACCTTC. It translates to CASSLASDTLYGYTF. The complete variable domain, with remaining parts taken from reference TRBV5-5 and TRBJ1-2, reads DAGVTQSPTHLIKTRGQQVTLRCSPISGHKSVSWYQQVLGQGPQFIFQYYEKEERGRGNFPDRFSARQFPNYSSELNVNALLLGDSALYLCASSLASDTLYGYTFGSGTRLTVV.

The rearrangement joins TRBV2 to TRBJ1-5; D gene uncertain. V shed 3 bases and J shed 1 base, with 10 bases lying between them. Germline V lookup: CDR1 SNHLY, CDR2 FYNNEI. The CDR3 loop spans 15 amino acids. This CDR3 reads CASSESTTSNQPQHF. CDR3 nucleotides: TGTGCCAGCAGTGAGTCAACAACCAGCAATCAGCCCCAGCATTTT.

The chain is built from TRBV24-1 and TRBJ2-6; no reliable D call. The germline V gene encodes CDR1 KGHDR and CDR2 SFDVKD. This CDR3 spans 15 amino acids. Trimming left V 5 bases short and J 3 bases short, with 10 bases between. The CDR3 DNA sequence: TGTGCCACCAGTGGGCCCGCCGTTGGGGCCAACGTCCTGACTTTC. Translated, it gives CATSGPAVGANVLTF.

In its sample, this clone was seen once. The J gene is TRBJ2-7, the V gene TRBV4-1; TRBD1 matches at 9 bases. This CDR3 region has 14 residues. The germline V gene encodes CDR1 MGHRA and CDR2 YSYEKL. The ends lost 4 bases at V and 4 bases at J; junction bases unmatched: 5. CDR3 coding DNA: TGCGCCAGCAGCCCCGGGACAGGGTTTTACGAGCAGTACTTC. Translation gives CASSPGTGFYEQYF.

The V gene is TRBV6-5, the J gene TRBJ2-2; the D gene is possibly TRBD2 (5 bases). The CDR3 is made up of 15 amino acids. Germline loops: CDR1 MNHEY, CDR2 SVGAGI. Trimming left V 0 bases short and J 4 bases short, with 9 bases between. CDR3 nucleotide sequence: TGTGCCAGCAGTTACTCGTCCGGGGTCACCGGGGAGCTGTTTTTT. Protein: CASSYSSGVTGELFF.

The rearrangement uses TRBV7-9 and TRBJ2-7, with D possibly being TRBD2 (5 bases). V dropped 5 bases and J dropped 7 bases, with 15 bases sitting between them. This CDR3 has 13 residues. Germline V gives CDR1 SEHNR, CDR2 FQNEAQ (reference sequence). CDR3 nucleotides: TGTGCCAGCAGCGCCTTCGGGATGGGGGAGCAGTACTTC. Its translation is CASSAFGMGEQYF.

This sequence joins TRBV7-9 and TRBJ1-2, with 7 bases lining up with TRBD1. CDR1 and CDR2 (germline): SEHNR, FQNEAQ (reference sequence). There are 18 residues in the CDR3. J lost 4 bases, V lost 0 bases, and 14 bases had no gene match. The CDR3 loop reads CASSLAHSQGSATYGYTF. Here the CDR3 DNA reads TGTGCCAGCAGCTTAGCCCACTCACAGGGGAGCGCTACCTATGGCTACACCTTC.

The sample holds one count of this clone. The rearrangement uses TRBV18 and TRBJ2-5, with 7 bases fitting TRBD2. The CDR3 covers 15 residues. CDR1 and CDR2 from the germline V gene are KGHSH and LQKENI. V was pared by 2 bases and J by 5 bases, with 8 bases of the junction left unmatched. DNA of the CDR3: TGTGCCAGCTCACCAATAACGAACGGGGGGGAGACCCAGTACTTC. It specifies CASSPITNGGETQYF.